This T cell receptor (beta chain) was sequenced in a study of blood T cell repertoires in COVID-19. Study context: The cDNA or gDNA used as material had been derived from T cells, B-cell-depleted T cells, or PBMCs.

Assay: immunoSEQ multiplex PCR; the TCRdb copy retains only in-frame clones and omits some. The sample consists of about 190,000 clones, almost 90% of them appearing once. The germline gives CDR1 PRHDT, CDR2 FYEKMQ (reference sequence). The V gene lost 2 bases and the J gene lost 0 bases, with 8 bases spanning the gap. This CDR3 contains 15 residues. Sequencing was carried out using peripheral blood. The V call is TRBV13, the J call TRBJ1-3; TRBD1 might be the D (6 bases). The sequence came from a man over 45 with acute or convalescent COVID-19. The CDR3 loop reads CASSLRGGSGNTIYF. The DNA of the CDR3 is TGTGCCAGCAGCTTAAGAGGGGGCTCTGGAAACACCATATATTTT.